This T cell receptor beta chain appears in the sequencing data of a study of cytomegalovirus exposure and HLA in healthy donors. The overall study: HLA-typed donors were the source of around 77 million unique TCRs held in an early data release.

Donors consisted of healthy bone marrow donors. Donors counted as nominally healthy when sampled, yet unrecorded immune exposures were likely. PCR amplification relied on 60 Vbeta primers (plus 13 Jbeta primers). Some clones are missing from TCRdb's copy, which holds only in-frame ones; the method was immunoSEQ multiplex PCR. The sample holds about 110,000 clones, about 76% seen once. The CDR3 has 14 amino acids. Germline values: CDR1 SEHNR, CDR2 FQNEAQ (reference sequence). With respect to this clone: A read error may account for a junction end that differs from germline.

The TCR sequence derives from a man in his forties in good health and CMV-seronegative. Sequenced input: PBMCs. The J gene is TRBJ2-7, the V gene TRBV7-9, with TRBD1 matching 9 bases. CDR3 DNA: TGTTCCAGCAGCTTTGGGACAGGGCCCGGGGGGCAGTACTTC. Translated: CSSSFGTGPGGQYF.